These 26 T cell receptor beta chains came from one sample sequenced in a study of T cell responses to AZD1222 COVID-19 vaccine. Sequencing was performed with immunoSEQ multiplex PCR; in TCRdb, only in-frame clones are kept and a portion is missing. This table holds 80,000 to 90,000 clones, roughly 91% found once. The sample consisted of peripheral blood, taken 28 days after the second AZD1222 dose. These receptors came from an adult who received the AZD1222 COVID-19 vaccine.

This chain connects TRBV19 to TRBJ1-2; TRBD1 might be the D (5 bases). The CDR3 covers 14 residues. Trimming removed 3 bases from V and 8 bases from J, with 16 bases in between. The germline CDR1 and CDR2 sequences are LNHDA and SQIVND (reference sequence). DNA for the CDR3: TGTGCCAGTAGTATCACGGGGGGGACGTACGGCTACACCTTC. Its translation is CASSITGGTYGYTF. The entire variable domain, with the rest obtained from reference TRBV19 and TRBJ1-2, is as follows: DGGITQSPKYLFRKEGQNVTLSCEQNLNHDAMYWYRQDPGQGLRLIYYSQIVNDFQKGDIAEGYSVSREKKESFPLTVTSAQKNPTAFYLCASSITGGTYGYTFGSGTRLTVV.

The genes are TRBV7-9 and TRBJ2-1, with 8 bases identical to TRBD2. Trimming at V came to 0 bases and at J to 2 bases, leaving 9 bases not matched to a gene. The CDR3 covers 18 residues. The germline V gene has CDR1 SEHNR and CDR2 FQNEAQ (reference sequence). Here the CDR3 DNA reads TGTGCCAGCAGCTTAGCCGGTAGCGGGGTAAGGGCCTACAATGAGCAGTTCTTC. Protein sequence: CASSLAGSGVRAYNEQFF.

This sequence joins TRBV6-5 and TRBJ1-5, with 7 bases lining up with TRBD1. The V gene's germline CDR1 is MNHEY and CDR2 SVGAGI. The V segment lost 7 bases and the J segment 6 bases; nucleotides outside the gene matches: 6. This CDR3 comprises 13 residues. CDR3: CASTLTGSQPQHF. CDR3 nucleotides: TGTGCCAGCACTCTGACAGGGAGTCAGCCCCAGCATTTT.

The V and J genes are TRBV4-2 and TRBJ1-1, with 8 bases fitting TRBD1. CDR1 and CDR2 (germline): LGHNA, YNFKEQ. The CDR3 spans 14 residues. V trimming: 3 bases; J trimming: 6 bases; junction bases outside the gene matches: 6. CDR3 DNA sequence: TGTGCCAGCAGCCAGGTTGACAGGGGCGCTGAAGCTTTCTTT. It specifies CASSQVDRGAEAFF.

This chain joins TRBV3-1 (or the pseudogene TRBV3-2) and TRBJ2-3; 9 bases are shared with TRBD2. Trimming at V came to 3 bases and at J to 3 bases, leaving 7 bases not matched to a gene. The CDR3 contains 16 residues. The germline gives CDR1 LGHDT, CDR2 YNNKEL (reference sequence). The CDR3 coding sequence is TGTGCCAGCAGCCACGGAATGCGGGGGGGTACAGATACGCAGTATTTT. Translating gives CASSHGMRGGTDTQYF.

This clone was seen more than once but under ten times. The V and J genes are TRBV5-6 and TRBJ1-2, with no clear D. Germline V lookup: CDR1 SGHDT, CDR2 YYEEEE. The CDR3 totals 12 residues. Trimming removed 4 bases at V and 6 bases at J, with 10 bases between. In DNA, the CDR3 is TGTGCCAGCAGCCTGGACCGCGATGGCTACACCTTC. It translates to CASSLDRDGYTF.

J is TRBJ2-2 and V is TRBV15, with D possibly TRBD1 on 6 matching bases. The V gene's germline CDR1 is LNHNV and CDR2 YYDKDF (reference sequence). Trimming left V 1 base short and J 7 bases short, with 16 bases between. There are 16 residues in the CDR3. CDR3 sequence reads: CATSRVGTIGGGELFF. The DNA for the CDR3 is TGTGCCACCAGCAGAGTCGGGACAATCGGTGGCGGGGAGCTGTTTTTT.

This chain connects TRBV5-5 to TRBJ1-2, with 12 bases fitting TRBD1. The trim removed 5 bases at V and 6 bases at J, leaving 8 bases unmatched. CDR1 and CDR2 from the germline V gene are SGHKS and YYEKEE (reference sequence). This CDR3 contains 15 residues. The CDR3 region is CASRPTGTGGDGYTF. The CDR3 DNA is TGTGCCAGCAGACCCACCGGGACAGGGGGCGATGGCTACACCTTC.

The sample holds one count of this clone. This rearrangement joins TRBV3-1 (or the pseudogene TRBV3-2) to TRBJ1-1; D is uncertain. The CDR3 totals 14 residues. V was trimmed by 4 bases and J by 2 bases, leaving 11 bases between them. The germline CDR1 and CDR2 sequences are LGHDT and YNNKEL (reference sequence). This CDR3 reads CASSLGPGNTEAFF. The CDR3 DNA reads TGTGCCAGCAGCCTGGGTCCGGGAAACACTGAAGCTTTCTTT.

The rearrangement links TRBV9 to TRBJ2-3, with D possibly TRBD2 on 8 matching bases. With 0 bases removed from V and 0 bases from J, the gap between germline ends came to 20 bases. Germline CDR1 SGDLS, CDR2 YYNGEE. The length of the CDR3 is 19 residues. This CDR3 reads CASSVETGLRGVSTDTQYF. DNA of the CDR3: TGTGCCAGCAGCGTAGAGACAGGGTTGCGGGGGGTTAGCACAGATACGCAGTATTTT. Filled out from reference TRBV9 and TRBJ2-3, the complete variable domain reads DSGVTQTPKHLITATGQRVTLRCSPRSGDLSVYWYQQSLDQGLQFLIQYYNGEERAKGNILERFSAQQFPDLHSELNLSSLELGDSALYFCASSVETGLRGVSTDTQYFGPGTRLTVL.

This clone appeared once. The J gene is TRBJ2-2, the V gene TRBV10-2; D gene ambiguous. Germline V lookup: CDR1 WSHSY, CDR2 SAAADI. The ends were cut back, 7 bases at V and 4 bases at J, with 10 bases in the middle. The CDR3 extends over 13 amino acids. CDR3 loop: CASTQTGTGELFF. The CDR3 DNA is TGCGCCAGCACTCAGACTGGCACCGGGGAGCTGTTTTTT.

This chain connects TRBV5-1 to TRBJ2-6; no clear D. The V and J ends lost 2 bases and 2 bases respectively, with 5 bases between them. This CDR3 region has 14 residues. Germline CDR1 SGHRS, CDR2 YFSETQ. The CDR3 coding sequence is TGCGCCAGCAGCTTTAACGCTGGGGCCAACGTCCTGACTTTC. Translating it yields CASSFNAGANVLTF.

The V call is TRBV2, the J call TRBJ1-1; D remains unclear. Per germline, CDR1 SNHLY and CDR2 FYNNEI. The CDR3 runs to 15 residues. Trimming removed 2 bases from V and 0 bases from J, with 10 bases in between. The CDR3: CASSEIGSVNTEAFF. The CDR3 DNA sequence: TGTGCCAGCAGTGAAATCGGTTCCGTGAACACTGAAGCTTTCTTT. Supplemented by reference TRBV2 and TRBJ1-1, the full variable domain reads EPEVTQTPSHQVTQMGQEVILRCVPISNHLYFYWYRQILGQKVEFLVSFYNNEISEKSEIFDDQFSVERPDGSNFTLKIRSTKLEDSAMYFCASSEIGSVNTEAFFGQGTRLTVV.

The J gene is TRBJ1-1, the V gene TRBV18, with a weak D call TRBD1 (6 bases). Germline V gene sequence: CDR1 KGHSH, CDR2 LQKENI. Trimming took off 8 bases at V and 4 bases at J, with 17 bases between the two ends. The CDR3 covers 14 residues. The CDR3 reads CASRVGGEGTEAFF. The CDR3 region has the DNA TGTGCCAGCCGGGTCGGGGGCGAGGGCACTGAAGCTTTCTTT.

V is TRBV5-1 and J is TRBJ1-1; D gene unclear. The germline gives CDR1 SGHRS, CDR2 YFSETQ. Trimming left V 0 bases short and J 1 base short, with 10 bases between. The CDR3 spans 15 residues. CDR3 sequence reads: CASSLARQRNTEAFF. The CDR3 coding sequence is TGCGCCAGCAGCTTGGCCCGGCAGAGGAACACTGAAGCTTTCTTT.

The V call is TRBV6-5, the J call TRBJ1-5; D not resolved. The CDR3 contains 13 residues. Looked up from germline, CDR1 is MNHEY and CDR2 is SVGAGI. V lost 2 bases and J lost 3, with 5 bases in between. This CDR3 is CASSYQFNQPQHF. The CDR3 coding sequence is TGTGCCAGCAGTTACCAATTCAATCAGCCCCAGCATTTT.

This rearrangement joins TRBV4-1 to TRBJ1-4, with 11 nucleotides matching TRBD1. J gave up 7 bases and V 1 base, and 2 bases lay outside the gene matches. The CDR3 is made up of 15 amino acids. Per the germline V gene, CDR1 is MGHRA and CDR2 is YSYEKL. The CDR3 nucleotides are TGCGCCAGCAGCCAAGCGGGGACAGGGGGTGAAAAACTGTTTTTT. Translating it yields CASSQAGTGGEKLFF.

V gene TRBV5-4 combines with J gene TRBJ1-2; weak D call: TRBD1 (6 bases). In germline, CDR1 is SGHNT, CDR2 YYREEE (reference sequence). Trimming removed 0 bases from V and 7 bases from J, with 13 bases in between. This CDR3 comprises 14 residues. In DNA, the CDR3 is TGTGCCAGCAGCTTGGCACAGGGAGTCGGTGGCTACACCTTC. This encodes CASSLAQGVGGYTF.

This clone was recorded a few times. V and J are TRBV5-1 and TRBJ1-6; 7 bases match TRBD1. Germline V gene lookup returns CDR1 SGHRS and CDR2 YFSETQ. The CDR3 is 14 amino acids. Germline trimming cut 4 bases from V and 6 bases from J; bases unmatched to any gene: 4. In DNA form, the CDR3 reads TGCGCCAGCAGCATGGGACAGCCTAATTCACCCCTCCACTTT. Protein product: CASSMGQPNSPLHF. The full variable domain, rest sourced from reference TRBV5-1 and TRBJ1-6, is KAGVTQTPRYLIKTRGQQVTLSCSPISGHRSVSWYQQTPGQGLQFLFEYFSETQRNKGNFPGRFSGRQFSNSRSEMNVSTLELGDSALYLCASSMGQPNSPLHFGNGTRLTVT.

The V gene is TRBV7-9, the J gene TRBJ1-2; possibly TRBD1 for D (5 bases). This CDR3 spans 14 amino acids. The V and J ends lost 4 bases and 4 bases respectively, with 13 bases between them. Per the germline V gene, CDR1 is SEHNR and CDR2 is FQNEAQ (reference sequence). The CDR3 DNA follows: TGTGCCAGCAGCTCGACGGGACGGAGCTATGGCTACACCTTC. It translates to CASSSTGRSYGYTF.

V usage is TRBV5-1 and J usage is TRBJ2-3; 7 bases align to TRBD2. The V segment lost 0 bases and the J segment 8 bases; nucleotides outside the gene matches: 12. The CDR3 spans 16 residues. CDR1 SGHRS and CDR2 YFSETQ come from the germline V gene. The CDR3 is CASSLAAGVAPGTQYF. The CDR3 DNA reads as TGCGCCAGCAGCTTGGCCGCGGGGGTGGCGCCAGGTACGCAGTATTTT.

The chain employs TRBV7-8 and TRBJ1-1, with a weak D call TRBD1 (6 bases). This CDR3 has 14 amino acids. CDR1 SGHVS and CDR2 FQNEAQ come from the germline V gene. The V and J ends lost 3 bases and 11 bases respectively, with 19 bases between them. This CDR3 is CASSLGRGRQGAFF. The CDR3 DNA sequence: TGTGCCAGCAGCTTGGGACGAGGGCGCCAGGGGGCTTTCTTT.

This chain's CDR3 is CASSPTLGRIYGYTF. The CDR3 nucleotides read TGTGCCAGCAGTCCCACCCTGGGCCGGATCTATGGCTACACCTTC. This chain joins TRBV27 and TRBJ1-2; the D is unclear. CDR1 MNHEY and CDR2 SMNVEV come from the germline V gene (reference sequence). The V gene lost 5 bases and the J gene lost 4 bases, with 17 bases spanning the gap. This CDR3 is built from 15 residues.

This clone came up a few times. The chain employs TRBV19 and TRBJ2-5; possibly TRBD1 or TRBD2 for D (5 bases each). Germline assignment: CDR1 LNHDA and CDR2 SQIVND (reference sequence). This CDR3 comprises 16 residues. V lost 3 bases and J 2 bases, leaving 16 bases between the germline ends. The CDR3 loop reads CASSIGGTGGQETQYF. The CDR3 DNA sequence: TGTGCCAGTAGTATTGGTGGGACCGGTGGGCAAGAGACCCAGTACTTC.

The chain's CDR3 is CASSGGTGKWDTEAFF. DNA of the CDR3: TGTGCCAGTAGTGGGGGGACAGGGAAATGGGACACTGAAGCTTTCTTT. The chain uses TRBV19 and TRBJ1-1, with TRBD1 matching over 9 bases. Per germline, CDR1 LNHDA and CDR2 SQIVND (reference sequence). The CDR3 totals 16 residues. After removal of 5 bases from V and 3 bases from J, the junction contained 10 bases not matched to a gene.

The CDR3 bases are TGTGCCAGCAGGAAGGGGACTCAGGGGCGCCTATACGAGCAGTACTTC. Translation: CASRKGTQGRLYEQYF. The rearrangement links TRBV11-2 to TRBJ2-7; the D gene could be TRBD1 or TRBD2 (6 bases each). The CDR3 spans 16 residues. CDR1 is SGHAT and CDR2 is FQNNGV in the germline V gene. Between the trimmed V and J ends, which lost 6 bases and 4 bases, there was a span of 22 bases. The full variable domain, completed using reference TRBV11-2 and TRBJ2-7, is EAGVAQSPRYKIIEKRQSVAFWCNPISGHATLYWYQQILGQGPKLLIQFQNNGVVDDSQLPKDRFSAERLKGVDSTLKIQPAKLEDSAVYLCASRKGTQGRLYEQYFGPGTRLTVT.